The clone carrying this TCR beta chain was detected once. Only in-frame clones appear in the TCRdb table, and some are missing; sequencing was by immunoSEQ multiplex PCR. This repertoire shows roughly 48,000 clones, under 85% found once; its top ten account for approximately 1%. Germline V lookup: CDR1 GTSNPN, CDR2 SVGIG (reference sequence). Trimming shortened V by 0 bases and J by 6 bases, and 8 bases separated the two germline ends. The CDR3 totals 12 residues. The source of the sample is a study of OX40 agonist ivuxolimab in advanced cancers. The receptor was derived from an adult with an advanced solid tumor such as melanoma, head and neck, liver or kidney cancer. V and J are TRBV30 and TRBJ1-2; no definite D call. This specimen was CD4+ or CD8+ T cells sorted from blood, taken in a trial of the OX40 agonist ivuxolimab. The CDR3 is CAWSVSRNGYTF. CDR3 nucleotides: TGTGCCTGGAGTGTATCCAGAAATGGCTACACCTTC.